This T cell receptor beta chain derives from a study of blood T cells in healthy people across ages. On this clonotype: Its antigen is not known.

Findings and limits, study-wide: Long-lived and aged donors differed, with more naive CD4+ cells and higher diversity in the long-lived.

Alongside a J-beta primer mix, a sample-barcoded 5' primer served in a second PCR lasting roughly 7 to 12 cycles. TCRdb redid the calling of the 5' RACE reads with MiXCR, one entry per CDR3 protein. The sample yields 450,000 to 650,000 distinct CDR3 sequences, approximately 25% seen once. This CDR3 is built from 15 residues. V gave up 8 bases and J gave up 1 base, with 15 bases separating them. Per the germline V gene, CDR1 is LNHNV and CDR2 is YYDKDF (reference sequence). Another study also made use of these data, one on T cells of mothers and their children.

The receptor's source is a boy under 18 in good health. The sequenced material came from blood. The rearrangement joins TRBV15 to TRBJ1-5; TRBD1 is a possible D gene (5 bases). The CDR3 region has the DNA TGTGCCACCGCTCCGGGGGAGGACAGCAATCAGCCCCAGCATTTT. Translation gives CATAPGEDSNQPQHF. The full variable domain, its missing parts supplied by reference TRBV15 and TRBJ1-5, is DAMVIQNPRYQVTQFGKPVTLSCSQTLNHNVMYWYQQKSSQAPKLLFHYYDKDFNNEADTPDNFQSRRPNTSFCFLDIRSPGLGDTAMYLCATAPGEDSNQPQHFGDGTRLSIL.